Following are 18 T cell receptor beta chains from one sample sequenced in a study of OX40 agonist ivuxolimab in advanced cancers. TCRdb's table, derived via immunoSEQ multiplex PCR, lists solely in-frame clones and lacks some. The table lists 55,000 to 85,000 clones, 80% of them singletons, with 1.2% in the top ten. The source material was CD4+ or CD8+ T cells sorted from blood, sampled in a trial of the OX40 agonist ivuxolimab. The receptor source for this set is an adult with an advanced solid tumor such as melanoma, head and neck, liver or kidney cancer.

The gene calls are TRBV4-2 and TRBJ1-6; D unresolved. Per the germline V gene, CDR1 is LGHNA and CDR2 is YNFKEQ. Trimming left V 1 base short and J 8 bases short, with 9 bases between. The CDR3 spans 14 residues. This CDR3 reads CASSQGLGDSPLHF. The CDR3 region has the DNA TGTGCCAGCAGCCAAGGCCTCGGGGATTCACCCCTCCACTTT.

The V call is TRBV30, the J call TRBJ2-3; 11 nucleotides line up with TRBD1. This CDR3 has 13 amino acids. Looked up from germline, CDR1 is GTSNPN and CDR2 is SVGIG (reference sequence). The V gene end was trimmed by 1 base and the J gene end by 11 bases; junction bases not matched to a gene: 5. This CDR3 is CAWSGDRGTVQYF. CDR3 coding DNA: TGTGCCTGGAGTGGGGACAGGGGGACGGTGCAGTATTTT.

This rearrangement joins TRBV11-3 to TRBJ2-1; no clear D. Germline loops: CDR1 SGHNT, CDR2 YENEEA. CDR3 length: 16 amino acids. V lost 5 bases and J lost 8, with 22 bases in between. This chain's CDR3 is CASSMTYKRVSDEQFF. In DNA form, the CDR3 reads TGTGCCAGCAGCATGACATACAAAAGGGTTTCTGATGAGCAGTTCTTC.

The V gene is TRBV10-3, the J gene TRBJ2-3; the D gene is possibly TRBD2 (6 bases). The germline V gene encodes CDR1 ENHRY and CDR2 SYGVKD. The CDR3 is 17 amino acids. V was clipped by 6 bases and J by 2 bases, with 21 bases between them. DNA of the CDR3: TGTGCCATCAGGGGCGAGATGACTAGAGGGTCCACAGATACGCAGTATTTT. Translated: CAIRGEMTRGSTDTQYF.

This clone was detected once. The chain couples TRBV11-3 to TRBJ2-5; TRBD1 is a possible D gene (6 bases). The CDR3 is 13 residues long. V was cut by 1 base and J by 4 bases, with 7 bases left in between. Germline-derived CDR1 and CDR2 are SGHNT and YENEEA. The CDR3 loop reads CASSLVRGETQYF. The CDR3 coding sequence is TGTGCCAGCAGCTTAGTCAGGGGAGAGACCCAGTACTTC.

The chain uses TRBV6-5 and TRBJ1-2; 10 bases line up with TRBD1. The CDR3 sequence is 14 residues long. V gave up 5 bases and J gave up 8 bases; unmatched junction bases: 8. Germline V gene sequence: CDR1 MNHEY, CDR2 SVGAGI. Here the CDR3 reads CASSLSGTGVGYTF. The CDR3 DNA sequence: TGTGCCAGCAGTCTTTCCGGGACAGGGGTAGGCTACACCTTC.

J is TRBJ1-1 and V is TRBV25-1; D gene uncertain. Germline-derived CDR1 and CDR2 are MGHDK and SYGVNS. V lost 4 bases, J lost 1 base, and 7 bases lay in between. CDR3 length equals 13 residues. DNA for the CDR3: TGTGCCAGCAGTGTAAACAGGAACACTGAAGCTTTCTTT. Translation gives CASSVNRNTEAFF.

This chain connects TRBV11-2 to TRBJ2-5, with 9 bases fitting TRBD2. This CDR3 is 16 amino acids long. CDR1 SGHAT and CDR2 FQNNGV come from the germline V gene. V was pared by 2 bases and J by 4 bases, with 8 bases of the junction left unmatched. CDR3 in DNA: TGTGCCAGCAGCTTATCGGGGCGGGGGGGCCGAGAGACCCAGTACTTC. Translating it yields CASSLSGRGGRETQYF. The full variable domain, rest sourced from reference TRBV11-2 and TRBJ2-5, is EAGVAQSPRYKIIEKRQSVAFWCNPISGHATLYWYQQILGQGPKLLIQFQNNGVVDDSQLPKDRFSAERLKGVDSTLKIQPAKLEDSAVYLCASSLSGRGGRETQYFGPGTRLLVL.

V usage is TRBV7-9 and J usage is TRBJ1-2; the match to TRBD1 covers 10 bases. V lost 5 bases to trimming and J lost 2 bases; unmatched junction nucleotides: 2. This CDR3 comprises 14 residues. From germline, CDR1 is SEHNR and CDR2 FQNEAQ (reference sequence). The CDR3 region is CASSVGQGNYGYTF. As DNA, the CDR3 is TGTGCCAGCAGCGTGGGACAGGGGAACTATGGCTACACCTTC.

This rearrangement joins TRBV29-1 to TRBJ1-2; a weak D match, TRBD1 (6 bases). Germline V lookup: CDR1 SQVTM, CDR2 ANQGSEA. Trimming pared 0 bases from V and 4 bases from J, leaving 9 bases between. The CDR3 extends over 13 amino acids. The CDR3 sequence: CSVEEGAGYGYTF. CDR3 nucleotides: TGCAGCGTTGAAGAGGGGGCAGGCTATGGCTACACCTTC. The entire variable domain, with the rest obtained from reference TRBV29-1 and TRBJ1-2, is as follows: SAVISQKPSRDICQRGTSLTIQCQVDSQVTMMFWYRQQPGQSLTLIATANQGSEATYESGFVIDKFPISRPNLTFSTLTVSNMSPEDSSIYLCSVEEGAGYGYTFGSGTRLTVV.

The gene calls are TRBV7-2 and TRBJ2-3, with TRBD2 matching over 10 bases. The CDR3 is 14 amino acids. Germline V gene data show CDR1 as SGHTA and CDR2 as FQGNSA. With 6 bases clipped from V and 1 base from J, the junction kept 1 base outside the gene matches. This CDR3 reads CASRTSGGTDTQYF. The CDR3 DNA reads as TGTGCCAGCAGAACTAGCGGGGGCACAGATACGCAGTATTTT.

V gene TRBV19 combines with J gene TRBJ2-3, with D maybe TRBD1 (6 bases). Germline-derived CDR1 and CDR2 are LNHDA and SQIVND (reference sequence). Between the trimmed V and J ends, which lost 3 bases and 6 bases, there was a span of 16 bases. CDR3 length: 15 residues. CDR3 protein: CASSIIGQFIDTQYF. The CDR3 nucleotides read TGTGCCAGTAGTATTATAGGACAGTTCATCGATACGCAGTATTTT.

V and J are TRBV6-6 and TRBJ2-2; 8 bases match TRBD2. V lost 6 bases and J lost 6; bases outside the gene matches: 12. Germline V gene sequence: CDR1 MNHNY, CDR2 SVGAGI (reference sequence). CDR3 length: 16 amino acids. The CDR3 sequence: CASRDKAGAAAGELFF. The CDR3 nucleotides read TGTGCCAGCAGAGATAAAGCGGGGGCCGCGGCCGGGGAGCTGTTTTTT.

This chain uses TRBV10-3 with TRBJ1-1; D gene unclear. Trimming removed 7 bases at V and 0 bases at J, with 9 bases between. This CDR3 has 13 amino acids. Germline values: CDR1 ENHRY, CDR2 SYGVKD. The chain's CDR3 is CAIKKTLNTEAFF. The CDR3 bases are TGTGCCATCAAAAAAACCCTGAACACTGAAGCTTTCTTT.

CDR3 DNA: TGTGCCAGCAGGGAACAGGGGGCTGCTTCACCCCTCCACTTT. Translated: CASREQGAASPLHF. The chain is built from TRBV6-4 and TRBJ1-6; 9 positions match TRBD1. J was trimmed by 9 bases and V by 6 bases; bases with no gene match: 6. This CDR3 region has 14 residues. Germline CDR1 reads MRHNA; CDR2 reads SNTAGT.

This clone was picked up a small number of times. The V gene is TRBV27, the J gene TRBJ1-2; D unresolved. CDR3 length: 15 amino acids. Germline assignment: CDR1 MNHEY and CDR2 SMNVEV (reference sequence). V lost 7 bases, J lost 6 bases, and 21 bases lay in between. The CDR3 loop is CASTPFGPSKDGYTF. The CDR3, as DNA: TGTGCCAGCACCCCTTTCGGACCTTCCAAGGATGGCTACACCTTC.

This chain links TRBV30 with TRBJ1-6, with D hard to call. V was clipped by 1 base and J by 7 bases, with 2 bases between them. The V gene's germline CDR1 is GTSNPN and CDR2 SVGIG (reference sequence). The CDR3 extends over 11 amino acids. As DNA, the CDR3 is TGTGCCTGGAGTGAGAATTCACCCCTCCACTTT. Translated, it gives CAWSENSPLHF.

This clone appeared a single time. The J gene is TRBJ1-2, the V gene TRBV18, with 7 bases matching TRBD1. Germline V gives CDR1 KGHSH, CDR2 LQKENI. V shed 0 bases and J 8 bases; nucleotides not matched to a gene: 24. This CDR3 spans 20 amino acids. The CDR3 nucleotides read TGTGCCAGCTCACCACCTCCGCTTGGAGTAGTAGGGGGCCTGGTGGACGGCTACACCTTC. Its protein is CASSPPPLGVVGGLVDGYTF.